Detailed here is one T cell receptor (beta chain). The antigen remains undetermined. These data are taken from a study of T cells after yellow fever vaccination. About the study: It was SMART-Seq v4 Ultra Low Input that prepared the fractions with low cell numbers. General observations from the study: Booster sampling recovered most clones from primary vaccination (96% CD4, roughly 90% CD8). By day 5 rather than day 15, the secondary response had peaked, though it was weaker. There was a possibility that FACS-sorted repertoires contained abundant clonotypes contaminating from the bulk population.

TCRdb re-analysed the 5' RACE reads in MiXCR, keeping a single row per CDR3 protein. This repertoire shows over 200,000 distinct CDR3 sequences, over 6.5% found once; its top ten account for around 1%. Per the germline V gene, CDR1 is SGDLS and CDR2 is YYNGEE. The CDR3 consists of 15 residues. V was cut by 4 bases and J by 0 bases, with 14 bases left in between. Sample: CD4+ T cells sorted from PBMCs, taken on the day of the yellow fever booster vaccination. This TCR came from a man between 25 and 39 years old who received the YFV17D yellow fever vaccine. The rearrangement joins TRBV9 to TRBJ2-7; TRBD1 might be the D (6 bases). The CDR3 coding sequence is TGTGCCAGCAGCCGGACAGCCATATCCTCCTACGAGCAGTACTTC. The encoded protein is CASSRTAISSYEQYF.